This is a list of T cell receptor beta chains from one sample in a study of Ad26.COV2.S vaccination and SARS-CoV-2 variants. Here immunoSEQ multiplex PCR was the method, and the copy in TCRdb shows in-frame clones only, minus some. The table records approximately 480,000 clones, around 85% of them present only once. Sequences were derived from peripheral blood, sampled in a trial of Ad26.COV2.S vaccine versus placebo. These receptors all stem from a person between 18 and 59 years old who received the Ad26.COV2.S COVID-19 vaccine or a placebo. CDR3s include the opening cysteine and the closing phenylalanine or tryptophan. D genes are given only for firm matches. Where a row states a size, it is once, few, many or the class of an expanded clone; other rows omit it.

cdr3_aa: CASSPSPGELFF
cdr3_nt: TGTGCCAGCAGCCCCTCGCCCGGGGAGCTGTTTTTT
v_call: TRBV6-2/TRBV6-3
clone_size: .
d_call: .
j_call: TRBJ2-2

cdr3_aa: CASSEILGGQPLSYNSPLHF
cdr3_nt: TGTGCCAGCAGTGAAATATTAGGGGGACAGCCTCTCTCCTATAATTCACCCCTCCACTTT
v_call: TRBV21-1
clone_size: .
d_call: .
j_call: TRBJ1-6

cdr3_aa: CAVPPGTVNTEAFF
cdr3_nt: TGTGCCGTCCCCCCCGGGACAGTGAACACTGAAGCTTTCTTT
v_call: TRBV27
clone_size: .
d_call: TRBD1
j_call: TRBJ1-1

cdr3_aa: CASSLLEAPSSGANVLTF
cdr3_nt: TGTGCCAGCAGCTTATTGGAGGCACCGAGCTCTGGGGCCAACGTCCTGACTTTC
v_call: TRBV7-3
clone_size: .
d_call: .
j_call: TRBJ2-6

cdr3_aa: CASLGETQYF
cdr3_nt: TGTGCCAGCTTGGGTGAGACCCAGTACTTC
v_call: TRBV2
clone_size: once
d_call: .
j_call: TRBJ2-5

cdr3_aa: CSVVPTHEQFF
cdr3_nt: TGCAGCGTTGTTCCTACCCATGAGCAGTTCTTC
v_call: TRBV29-1
clone_size: .
d_call: .
j_call: TRBJ2-1

cdr3_aa: CASSLPGRLVGSNQPQHF
cdr3_nt: TGCGCCAGCAGCCTCCCGGGGAGACTAGTTGGGAGCAATCAGCCCCAGCATTTT
v_call: TRBV23-1
clone_size: .
d_call: .
j_call: TRBJ1-5

cdr3_aa: CASSLAGGSGNEQFF
cdr3_nt: TGTGCCAGCAGCCTAGCGGGAGGCTCGGGCAATGAGCAGTTCTTC
v_call: TRBV11-2
clone_size: .
d_call: TRBD2
j_call: TRBJ2-1

cdr3_aa: CASTRTSGGGSYNEQFF
cdr3_nt: TGTGCCAGTACCCGGACTAGCGGAGGGGGGTCCTACAATGAGCAGTTCTTC
v_call: TRBV19
clone_size: .
d_call: TRBD2
j_call: TRBJ2-1

cdr3_aa: CSGRADRGPETQYF
cdr3_nt: TGCAGCGGAAGAGCCGACAGGGGGCCGGAGACCCAGTACTTC
v_call: TRBV29-1
clone_size: .
d_call: TRBD1
j_call: TRBJ2-5

cdr3_aa: CANQQSDTQYF
cdr3_nt: TGTGCCAACCAACAGAGCGATACGCAGTATTTT
v_call: TRBV27
clone_size: .
d_call: .
j_call: TRBJ2-3

cdr3_aa: CSADKGPTDTQYF
cdr3_nt: TGCAGCGCGGACAAGGGCCCCACAGATACGCAGTATTTT
v_call: TRBV29-1
clone_size: .
d_call: .
j_call: TRBJ2-3

cdr3_aa: CASSISGDNEQFF
cdr3_nt: TGTGCCAGTAGTATTTCCGGGGACAATGAGCAGTTCTTC
v_call: TRBV19
clone_size: .
d_call: .
j_call: TRBJ2-1

cdr3_aa: CASSIGFFGEQFF
cdr3_nt: TGTGCCAGCAGCATTGGGTTTTTTGGGGAGCAGTTCTTC
v_call: TRBV6-2/TRBV6-3
clone_size: .
d_call: .
j_call: TRBJ2-1

cdr3_aa: CASSLAGKANEKLFF
cdr3_nt: TGTGCCAGCAGCTTAGCAGGGAAGGCTAATGAAAAACTGTTTTTT
v_call: TRBV7-2
clone_size: .
d_call: .
j_call: TRBJ1-4

cdr3_aa: CASHPGANYGYTF
cdr3_nt: TGTGCCAGCCACCCAGGAGCTAACTATGGCTACACCTTC
v_call: TRBV28
clone_size: many
d_call: .
j_call: TRBJ1-2

cdr3_aa: CASSRGDIGYEQYF
cdr3_nt: TGTGCCAGCAGCCGGGGGGACATCGGCTACGAGCAGTACTTC
v_call: TRBV7-6
clone_size: once
d_call: .
j_call: TRBJ2-7

cdr3_aa: CASRQNGVVTGEQYF
cdr3_nt: TGTGCCAGCAGACAGAATGGGGTCGTGACTGGCGAGCAGTACTTC
v_call: TRBV6-5
clone_size: .
d_call: .
j_call: TRBJ2-7